What follows are 25 T cell receptor beta chains derived from one specimen sequenced in a study of OX40 agonist ivuxolimab in advanced cancers. TCRdb's copy holds only in-frame clones and misses some; the assay was immunoSEQ multiplex PCR. The sample holds tens of thousands of clones, 80% to 90% seen once. Sequenced material: CD4+ or CD8+ T cells sorted from blood, taken in a trial of the OX40 agonist ivuxolimab. The receptors derive from an adult with an advanced solid tumor such as melanoma, head and neck, liver or kidney cancer.

By its share, this clone is medium-sized. The rearrangement joins TRBV6-6 to TRBJ1-3; D unresolved. V lost 2 bases and J lost 4, with 12 bases in between. Germline V gene data show CDR1 as MNHNY and CDR2 as SVGAGI (reference sequence). The CDR3 covers 15 residues. DNA of the CDR3: TGTGCCAGCAGTTACGATTTGGGATCCGGAAACACCATATATTTT. This codes for CASSYDLGSGNTIYF.

The chain uses TRBV6-4 and TRBJ2-5; a weak D match, TRBD1 (6 bases). This CDR3 comprises 14 residues. Looked up from germline, CDR1 is MRHNA and CDR2 is SNTAGT. V lost 6 bases, J lost 0 bases, and 11 bases lay in between. The CDR3 DNA sequence: TGTGCCAGCAGCCGGGACATGAACCAAGAGACCCAGTACTTC. Translation gives CASSRDMNQETQYF.

This rearrangement joins TRBV27 to TRBJ2-7, with TRBD1 matching over 10 bases. Germline-derived CDR1 and CDR2 are MNHEY and SMNVEV (reference sequence). The CDR3 has 15 residues. The trim removed 6 bases at V and 4 bases at J, leaving 9 bases unmatched. The DNA for the CDR3 is TGTGCCAGCAGCTACCGACAGGGGGCGGGATACGAGCAGTACTTC. Protein product: CASSYRQGAGYEQYF.

The rearrangement uses TRBV28 and TRBJ1-1; TRBD1 might be the D (5 bases). Germline V gene data show CDR1 as MDHEN and CDR2 as SYDVKM. Between the trimmed V and J ends, which lost 5 bases and 4 bases, there was a span of 14 bases. CDR3 length equals 14 residues. This CDR3 reads CASSPGGSGTEAFF. The CDR3 region has the DNA TGTGCCAGCAGTCCGGGGGGGTCGGGCACTGAAGCTTTCTTT.

This clone came up once. This chain uses TRBV4-1 with TRBJ2-5, with TRBD2 identical over 8 bases. CDR1 is MGHRA, CDR2 YSYEKL, per germline. V lost 4 bases, J lost 4 bases, and 11 bases stayed unmatched. The CDR3 has 16 residues. As DNA, the CDR3 is TGCGCCAGCAGCCCGGGGGGGAGGGGTGGAGGAGAGACCCAGTACTTC. Translated: CASSPGGRGGGETQYF.

V and J are TRBV9 and TRBJ2-7; 7 nucleotides match TRBD1. J lost 2 bases, V lost 0 bases, and 5 bases had no gene match. The length of the CDR3 is 15 residues. Germline values: CDR1 SGDLS, CDR2 YYNGEE. The CDR3 loop reads CASSVDGTVTYEQYF. The CDR3 DNA sequence: TGTGCCAGCAGCGTAGACGGGACAGTTACCTACGAGCAGTACTTC.

The chain couples TRBV18 to TRBJ2-3; D possibly corresponds to TRBD1 (5 bases). V lost 6 bases and J lost 6, with 13 bases in between. This CDR3 is 13 amino acids long. CDR1 and CDR2 from the germline V gene are KGHSH and LQKENI. The CDR3 loop is CASSPSGSDTQYF. CDR3 nucleotide sequence: TGTGCCAGCTCCCCATCAGGGTCCGATACGCAGTATTTT.

The rearrangement links TRBV19 to TRBJ1-1; no definite D call. Trimming shortened V by 2 bases and J by 3 bases, and 13 bases separated the two germline ends. The germline V gene encodes CDR1 LNHDA and CDR2 SQIVND (reference sequence). This CDR3 has 15 residues. The CDR3 DNA sequence: TGTGCCAGTAGTATAATCTCGGGTACATACACTGAAGCTTTCTTT. Protein: CASSIISGTYTEAFF.

The J gene is TRBJ1-6, the V gene TRBV6-5; possibly TRBD1 for D (6 bases). The CDR3 is 15 amino acids. Trimming cost V 7 bases and J 6 bases, with 16 bases left between them. The V gene's germline CDR1 is MNHEY and CDR2 SVGAGI. The CDR3 region is CASNPQGMGNSPLHF. DNA for the CDR3: TGTGCCAGCAACCCACAGGGAATGGGTAATTCACCCCTCCACTTT.

The rearrangement uses TRBV25-1 and TRBJ2-1; 9 positions agree with TRBD1. V shed 0 bases, J shed 6 bases, and the junction held 3 bases outside the gene matches. CDR1 and CDR2 from the germline V gene are MGHDK and SYGVNS. The CDR3 loop spans 15 amino acids. CDR3 nucleotide sequence: TGTGCCAGCAGTGAATACGGGGGACAGGGCAATGAGCAGTTCTTC. This sequence encodes CASSEYGGQGNEQFF. Combining the CDR3 with reference TRBV25-1 and TRBJ2-1 gives the whole variable domain EADIYQTPRYLVIGTGKKITLECSQTMGHDKMYWYQQDPGMELHLIHYSYGVNSTEKGDLSSESTVSRIRTEHFPLTLESARPSHTSQYLCASSEYGGQGNEQFFGPGTRLTVL.

The chain uses TRBV19 and TRBJ2-1; D is undetermined. Trimming left V 0 bases short and J 8 bases short, with 5 bases between. This CDR3 region has 12 residues. Germline loops: CDR1 LNHDA, CDR2 SQIVND (reference sequence). The CDR3 region has the DNA TGTGCCAGTAGTATAGACTGGGATGAGCAGTTCTTC. Amino acid sequence: CASSIDWDEQFF.

This chain links TRBV29-1 with TRBJ2-3; D possibly corresponds to TRBD1 (6 bases). This CDR3 has 17 residues. The V gene's germline CDR1 is SQVTM and CDR2 ANQGSEA. With 1 base removed from V and 2 bases from J, the gap between germline ends came to 19 bases. CDR3 sequence reads: CSVEGFWGQRPTDTQYF. The DNA for the CDR3 is TGCAGCGTTGAAGGGTTTTGGGGGCAGAGACCCACAGATACGCAGTATTTT.

V and J are TRBV5-1 and TRBJ1-2, with D maybe TRBD1 (6 bases). This CDR3 spans 15 amino acids. The germline V gene has CDR1 SGHRS and CDR2 YFSETQ. Trimming left V 0 bases short and J 7 bases short, with 16 bases between. The CDR3 reads CASSLEAGTTSGYTF. For the CDR3, the DNA is TGCGCCAGCAGCTTGGAAGCAGGGACAACTTCTGGCTACACCTTC.

The CDR3 DNA is TGTGCCAGCAGCTTAGTTCAGGACACCGGGGAGCTGTTTTTT. Residues: CASSLVQDTGELFF. The chain links TRBV7-6 to TRBJ2-2; D gene uncertain. The CDR3 extends over 14 amino acids. V lost 1 base and J lost 3, with 6 bases in between. CDR1 is SGHVS and CDR2 is FNYEAQ in the germline V gene.

A remark on this clone: An end of the junction does not agree with germline; a read error may underlie this. The V gene is TRBV6-4, the J gene TRBJ2-7, with 9 bases fitting TRBD1. Per the germline V gene, CDR1 is MRHNA and CDR2 is SNTAGT. CDR3 length: 15 residues. CDR3 sequence (DNA): TGTGCCAGCAATGACTCGGGACAGGGCGTTTACGAGCAGTACTTC. This codes for CASNDSGQGVYEQYF.

The rearrangement joins TRBV15 to TRBJ2-7; D is ambiguous. With 0 bases removed from V and 3 bases from J, the gap between germline ends came to 6 bases. CDR1 is LNHNV, CDR2 YYDKDF, per germline (reference sequence). This CDR3 is built from 13 residues. This CDR3 is CATSRDMSYEQYF. DNA of the CDR3: TGTGCCACCAGCAGAGATATGAGCTACGAGCAGTACTTC.

This chain connects TRBV18 to TRBJ1-2; no clear D gene. The V gene's germline CDR1 is KGHSH and CDR2 LQKENI. This CDR3 is built from 14 residues. The V end lost 3 bases, the J end lost 6 bases, and 14 bases lay between the germline ends. CDR3 nucleotide sequence: TGTGCCAGCTCACCGGTCCAGTCCGGGGATGGCTACACCTTC. Its translation is CASSPVQSGDGYTF.

This clone occurred a few times. J is TRBJ1-5 and V is TRBV4-2; 7 nucleotides align to TRBD1. Germline CDR1 reads LGHNA; CDR2 reads YNFKEQ. This CDR3 comprises 17 residues. With 0 bases clipped from V and 6 bases from J, the junction kept 11 bases outside the gene matches. The CDR3, as DNA: TGTGCCAGCAGCCAAGATCAGGAACAGGGGTTTGGTCAGCCCCAGCATTTT. Translated: CASSQDQEQGFGQPQHF.

The rearrangement uses TRBV4-1 and TRBJ2-3; unclear D gene. The V gene lost 2 bases and the J gene lost 5 bases, with 5 bases spanning the gap. From germline, CDR1 is MGHRA and CDR2 YSYEKL. CDR3 length equals 12 residues. The CDR3 coding sequence is TGCGCCAGCAGCCAATTAGAAGATACGCAGTATTTT. Translation gives CASSQLEDTQYF.

The chain links TRBV2 to TRBJ2-7; 10 nucleotides line up with TRBD1. Unmatched junction bases numbered 5, after V lost 5 bases and J lost 4 bases. CDR1 and CDR2 from the germline V gene are SNHLY and FYNNEI. The CDR3 is 14 residues long. CDR3 residues: CASSTTGGGYEQYF. Written as DNA, the CDR3 is TGTGCCAGCAGTACGACAGGGGGCGGGTACGAGCAGTACTTC.

The rearrangement links TRBV5-4 to TRBJ2-7; 10 bases match TRBD1. The CDR3 has 14 residues. CDR1 and CDR2 (germline): SGHNT, YYREEE (reference sequence). V lost 3 bases and J lost 5; bases outside the gene matches: 5. For the CDR3, the DNA is TGTGCCAGCAGCTCCGACAGGGGGCCAAACGAGCAGTACTTC. It is translated as CASSSDRGPNEQYF.

The J gene is TRBJ2-5, the V gene TRBV7-2, with 11 nucleotides matching TRBD2. Germline CDR1 and CDR2: SGHTA and FQGNSA. Unmatched junction bases numbered 6, after V lost 1 base and J lost 5 bases. This CDR3 comprises 16 residues. CDR3 loop: CASSLVGSGGAETQYF. CDR3 nucleotides: TGTGCCAGCAGCTTAGTCGGTAGCGGGGGGGCGGAGACCCAGTACTTC.

The chain joins TRBV25-1 to TRBJ1-3, with D uncertain. This CDR3 is 15 amino acids long. Trimming stripped 6 bases from V and 3 bases from J, with 15 bases between. Looked up from germline, CDR1 is MGHDK and CDR2 is SYGVNS. For the CDR3, the DNA is TGTGCCAGCAGGGAGGTGGGGTTCGGTGGAAACACCATATATTTT. Its translation is CASREVGFGGNTIYF.

The gene calls are TRBV21-1 and TRBJ1-1; the DNA was not compared with TRBD1, the D call given in the table. TRBV21-1 constitutes a pseudogene. The CDR3 loop spans 21 amino acids. CDR3 protein: CASSKALNPRDRFVMNTEAFF. The CDR3 DNA sequence: TGTGCCAGCAGCAAGGCCTTAAACCCTCGGGACAGATTCGTTATGAACACTGAAGCTTTCTTT.

This clone was counted between two and nine times. The chain links TRBV27 to TRBJ1-2, with a tentative D call TRBD1 (6 bases). The CDR3 totals 13 residues. The V gene lost 7 bases and the J gene lost 8 bases, with 17 bases spanning the gap. CDR1 and CDR2 from the germline V gene are MNHEY and SMNVEV (reference sequence). The chain's CDR3 is CASKTTGLYGYTF. The CDR3 DNA reads as TGTGCCAGCAAGACAACAGGGTTATACGGCTACACCTTC.